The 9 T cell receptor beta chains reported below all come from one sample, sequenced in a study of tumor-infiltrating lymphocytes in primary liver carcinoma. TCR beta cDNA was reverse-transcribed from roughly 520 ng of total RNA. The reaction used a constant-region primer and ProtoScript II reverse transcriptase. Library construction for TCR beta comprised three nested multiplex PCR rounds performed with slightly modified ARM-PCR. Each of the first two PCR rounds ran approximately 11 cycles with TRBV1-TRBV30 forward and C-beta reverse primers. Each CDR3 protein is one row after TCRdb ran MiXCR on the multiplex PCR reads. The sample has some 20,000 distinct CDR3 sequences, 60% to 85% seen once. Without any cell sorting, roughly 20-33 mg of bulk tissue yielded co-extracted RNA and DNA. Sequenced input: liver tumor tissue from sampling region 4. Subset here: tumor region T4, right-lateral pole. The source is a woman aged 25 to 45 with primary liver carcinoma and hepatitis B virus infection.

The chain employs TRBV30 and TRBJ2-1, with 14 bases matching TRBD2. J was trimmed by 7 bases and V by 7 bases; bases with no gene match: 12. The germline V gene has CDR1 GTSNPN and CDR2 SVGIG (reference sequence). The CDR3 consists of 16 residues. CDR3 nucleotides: TGTGCCTTGAACCGAGGGGGGACTAGCGGGAGAAATGAGCAGTTCTTC. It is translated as CALNRGGTSGRNEQFF.

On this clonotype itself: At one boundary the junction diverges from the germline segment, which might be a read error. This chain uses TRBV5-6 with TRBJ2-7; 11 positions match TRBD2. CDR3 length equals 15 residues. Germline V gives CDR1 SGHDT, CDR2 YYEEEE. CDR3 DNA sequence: TGTGCCAGCAACCTCACTAGCGGGAGTGTCTACGAGCAGCACTTC. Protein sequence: CASNLTSGSVYEQHF.

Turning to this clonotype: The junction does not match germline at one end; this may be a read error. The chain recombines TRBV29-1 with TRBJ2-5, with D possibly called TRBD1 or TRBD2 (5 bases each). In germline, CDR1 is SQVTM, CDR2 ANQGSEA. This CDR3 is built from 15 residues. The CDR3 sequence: CSVETGRGVKETQHF. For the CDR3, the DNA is TGTAGCGTTGAAACCGGAAGGGGAGTGAAGGAGACCCAGCACTTC.

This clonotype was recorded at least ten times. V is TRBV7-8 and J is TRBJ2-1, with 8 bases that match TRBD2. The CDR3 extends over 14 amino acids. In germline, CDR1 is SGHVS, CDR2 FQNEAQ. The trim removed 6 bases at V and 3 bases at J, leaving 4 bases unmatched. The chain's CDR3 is CASRERELYNEQFF. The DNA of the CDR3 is TGTGCCAGCAGAGAGCGGGAGCTCTACAATGAGCAGTTCTTC. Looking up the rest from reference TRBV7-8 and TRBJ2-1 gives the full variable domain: GAGVSQSPRYKVAKRGQDVALRCDPISGHVSLFWYQQALGQGPEFLTYFQNEAQLDKSGLPSDRFFAERPEGSVSTLKIQRTQQEDSAVYLCASRERELYNEQFFGPGTRLTVL.

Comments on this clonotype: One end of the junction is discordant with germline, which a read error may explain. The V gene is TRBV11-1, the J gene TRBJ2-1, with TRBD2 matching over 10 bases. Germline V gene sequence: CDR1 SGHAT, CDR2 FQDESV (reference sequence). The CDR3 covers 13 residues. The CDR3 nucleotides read TGTACCGGCGCTAGCGGGAGCGGTAATGGGCAGTTCTTC. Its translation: CTGASGSGNGQFF.

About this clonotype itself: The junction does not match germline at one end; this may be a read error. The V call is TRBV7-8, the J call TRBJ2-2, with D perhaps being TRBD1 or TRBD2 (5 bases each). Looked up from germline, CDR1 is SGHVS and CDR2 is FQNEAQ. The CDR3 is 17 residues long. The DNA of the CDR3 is TGTGCCAGCAGCTTCCATAGGTTGGGGGAAAACACCGGGGAGCTATTTTTT. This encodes CASSFHRLGENTGELFF.

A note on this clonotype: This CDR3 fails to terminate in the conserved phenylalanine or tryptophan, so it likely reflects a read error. The CDR3 region has the DNA TGTGCCAGCAGGTACAAGGACAGCAGCTACTACGAGCAGTACTAC. Its translation is CASRYKDSSYYEQYY. The chain couples TRBV6-5 to TRBJ2-7; TRBD1 might be the D (6 bases). CDR1 is MNHEY and CDR2 is SVGAGI in the germline V gene. The CDR3 extends over 15 amino acids. Trimming shortened V by 6 bases and J by 3 bases, and 18 bases separated the two germline ends.

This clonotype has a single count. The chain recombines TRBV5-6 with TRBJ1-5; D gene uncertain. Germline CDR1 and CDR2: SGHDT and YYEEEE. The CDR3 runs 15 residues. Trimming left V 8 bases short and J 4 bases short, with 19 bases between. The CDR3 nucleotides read TGTGCCAGTAGTTTGTGTGCGGCTCCTAATCAGCCCCAGCATTTT. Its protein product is CASSLCAAPNQPQHF.

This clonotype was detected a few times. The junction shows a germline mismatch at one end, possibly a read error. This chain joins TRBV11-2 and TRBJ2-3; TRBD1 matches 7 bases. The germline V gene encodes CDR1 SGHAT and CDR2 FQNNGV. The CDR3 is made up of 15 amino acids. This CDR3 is CAGRLPGQPTDTQYF. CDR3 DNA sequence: TGTGCCGGCAGACTACCGGGACAGCCCACAGATACGCAGTATTTT.